Here is one TCR beta chain with its context. This record belongs to a study of control samples from healthy donors and cancer patients. The CDR3 consists of 13 residues. From germline, CDR1 is SQVTM and CDR2 ANQGSEA. V dropped 3 bases and J dropped 4; count of bases not matched to a gene: 4. The table came from immunoSEQ multiplex PCR; TCRdb's copy has only in-frame clones and leaves some out. Of tens of thousands of clones listed, more than 85% are singletons. This clonotype was sampled from a woman in her thirties in good health. This chain uses TRBV29-1 with TRBJ1-2; TRBD1 agrees at 8 bases. Sample: blood. CDR3 residues: CSVDGTGLYGYTF. As DNA, the CDR3 is TGCAGCGTTGACGGGACAGGCCTCTATGGCTACACCTTC. The full variable domain, completed using reference TRBV29-1 and TRBJ1-2, is SAVISQKPSRDICQRGTSLTIQCQVDSQVTMMFWYRQQPGQSLTLIATANQGSEATYESGFVIDKFPISRPNLTFSTLTVSNMSPEDSSIYLCSVDGTGLYGYTFGSGTRLTVV.